The 3 T cell receptor beta chains listed next were all sequenced from one sample in a study of technical replicates of blood from several donors. Sequencing was performed with immunoSEQ multiplex PCR; in TCRdb, only in-frame clones are kept and a portion is missing. This sample has under 100,000 clones, with about 96% found just once. Sample: T cells isolated from PBMCs. All receptors derive from a human donor in good health.

The rearrangement joins TRBV6-5 to TRBJ2-1; TRBD2 agrees at 10 bases. The CDR3 spans 16 residues. J gave up 5 bases and V 2 bases, and 6 bases lay outside the gene matches. CDR1 is MNHEY and CDR2 is SVGAGI in the germline V gene. CDR3 in amino acids: CASSYLASGSNNEQFF. CDR3 nucleotide sequence: TGTGCCAGCAGTTACCTGGCTAGCGGGAGTAACAATGAGCAGTTCTTC.

The J gene is TRBJ2-5, the V gene TRBV5-1, with TRBD1 identical over 8 bases. The CDR3 covers 15 residues. Unmatched junction bases numbered 10, after V lost 4 bases and J lost 5 bases. The V gene's germline CDR1 is SGHRS and CDR2 YFSETQ. The CDR3 loop is CASSRTGLGLETQYF. CDR3 nucleotides: TGCGCCAGCAGCCGGACAGGGTTGGGGTTGGAGACCCAGTACTTC.

V gene TRBV2 combines with J gene TRBJ1-2, with 8 bases fitting TRBD1. Looked up from germline, CDR1 is SNHLY and CDR2 is FYNNEI. The V segment lost 4 bases and the J segment 7 bases; nucleotides outside the gene matches: 5. The CDR3 consists of 13 residues. CDR3 amino acids: CASSGQGLGGYTF. The CDR3 bases are TGTGCCAGCAGTGGACAGGGGTTGGGTGGCTACACCTTC.